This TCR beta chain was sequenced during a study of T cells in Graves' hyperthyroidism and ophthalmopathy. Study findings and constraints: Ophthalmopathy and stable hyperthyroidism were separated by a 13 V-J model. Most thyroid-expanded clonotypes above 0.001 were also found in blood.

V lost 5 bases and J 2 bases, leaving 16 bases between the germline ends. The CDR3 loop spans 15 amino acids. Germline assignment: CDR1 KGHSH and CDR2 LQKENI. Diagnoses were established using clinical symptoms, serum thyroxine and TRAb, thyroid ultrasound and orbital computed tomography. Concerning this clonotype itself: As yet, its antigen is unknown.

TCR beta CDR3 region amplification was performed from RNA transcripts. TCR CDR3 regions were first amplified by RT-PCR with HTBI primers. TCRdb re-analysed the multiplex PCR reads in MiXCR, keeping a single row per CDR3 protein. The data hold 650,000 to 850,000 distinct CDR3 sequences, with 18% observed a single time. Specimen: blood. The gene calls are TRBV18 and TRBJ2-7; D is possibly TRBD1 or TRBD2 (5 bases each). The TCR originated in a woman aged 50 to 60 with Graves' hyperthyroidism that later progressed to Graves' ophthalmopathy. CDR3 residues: CASSKLGAPTYEQYF. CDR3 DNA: TGTGCCAGCTCAAAGCTCGGGGCCCCCACCTACGAGCAGTACTTC.